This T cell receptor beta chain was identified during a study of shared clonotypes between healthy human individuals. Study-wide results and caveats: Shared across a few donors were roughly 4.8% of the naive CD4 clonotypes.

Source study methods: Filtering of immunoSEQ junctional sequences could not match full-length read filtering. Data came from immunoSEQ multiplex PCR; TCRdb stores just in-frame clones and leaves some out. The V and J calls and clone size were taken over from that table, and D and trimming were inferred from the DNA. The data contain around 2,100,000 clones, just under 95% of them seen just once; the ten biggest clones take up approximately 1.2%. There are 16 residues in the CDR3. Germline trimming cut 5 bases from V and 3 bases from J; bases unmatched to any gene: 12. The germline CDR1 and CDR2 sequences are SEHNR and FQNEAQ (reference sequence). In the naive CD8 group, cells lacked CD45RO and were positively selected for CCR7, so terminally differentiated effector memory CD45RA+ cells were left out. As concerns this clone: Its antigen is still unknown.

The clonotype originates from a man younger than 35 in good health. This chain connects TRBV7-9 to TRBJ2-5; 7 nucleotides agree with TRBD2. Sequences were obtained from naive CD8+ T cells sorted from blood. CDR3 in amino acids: CASSLLTLAEEETQYF. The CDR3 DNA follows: TGTGCCAGCAGCCTCTTAACTCTAGCGGAGGAAGAGACCCAGTACTTC.